The entry below describes one T cell receptor beta chain. The assay was immunoSEQ multiplex PCR, and TCRdb's table has in-frame clones only and misses some. The table has fewer than 450,000 clones, 88% seen once. The CDR3 has 15 amino acids. Germline values: CDR1 SGHTA, CDR2 FQGNSA. Trimming pared 3 bases from V and 7 bases from J, leaving 16 bases between. The record originates from a study of blood T cell repertoires in COVID-19. This receptor was identified in a young woman who had recovered from COVID-19. Input material: PBMCs or T cells enriched from blood (not recorded which). The J gene is TRBJ2-4, the V gene TRBV7-2; a possible D gene is TRBD2 (6 bases). As DNA, the CDR3 is TGTGCCAGCAGCTTCCCGCCGGGACTGGGGAACATTCAGTACTTC. The encoded protein is CASSFPPGLGNIQYF.